The 24 T cell receptor beta chains listed next were all sequenced from one sample in a study of blood T cell repertoires in COVID-19. Assay used: immunoSEQ multiplex PCR; TCRdb lists only in-frame clones, some missing. This repertoire shows under 250,000 clones, more than 65% found once; its top ten account for about 13%. The sample was peripheral blood. These receptors all come from a human donor in a cohort sampled during active COVID-19.

Here the CDR3 reads CAWSVSGSSNQPQHF. The DNA of the CDR3 is TGTGCCTGGAGTGTGTCGGGGAGCAGCAATCAGCCCCAGCATTTT. V usage is TRBV30 and J usage is TRBJ1-5; D ambiguous. Per the germline V gene, CDR1 is GTSNPN and CDR2 is SVGIG (reference sequence). This CDR3 contains 15 residues. Trimming took 0 bases from V and 1 from J, leaving 10 bases between them. The full variable domain, rest sourced from reference TRBV30 and TRBJ1-5, is SQTIHQWPATLVQPVGSPLSLECTVEGTSNPNLYWYRQAAGRGLQLLFYSVGIGQISSEVPQNLSASRPQDRQFILSSKKLLLSDSGFYLCAWSVSGSSNQPQHFGDGTRLSIL.

The chain has TRBV7-2 and TRBJ2-7; D unclear. V lost 1 base to trimming and J lost 2 bases, with 12 bases between them. Per germline, CDR1 SGHTA and CDR2 FQGNSA. CDR3 length: 15 amino acids. CDR3 bases: TGTGCCAGCAGCTTAGTGAGGATTTCTACCTACGAGCAGTACTTC. It codes for CASSLVRISTYEQYF.

The chain joins TRBV30 to TRBJ2-3, with 7 bases that match TRBD1. This CDR3 comprises 15 residues. CDR1 and CDR2 from the germline V gene are GTSNPN and SVGIG (reference sequence). V shed 4 bases, J shed 0 bases, and the junction held 7 bases outside the gene matches. The CDR3 bases are TGTGCCTGGACCCCTGGGACAGCTAGCACAGATACGCAGTATTTT. It yields the protein CAWTPGTASTDTQYF.

This clone was seen more than once but under ten times. J is TRBJ2-7 and V is TRBV11-2; possibly TRBD2 for D (5 bases). This CDR3 has 12 amino acids. Trimming shortened V by 4 bases and J by 10 bases, and 14 bases separated the two germline ends. The germline V gene has CDR1 SGHAT and CDR2 FQNNGV. The CDR3: CASSSGSTGQYF. CDR3 nucleotide sequence: TGTGCCAGCAGCTCCGGGTCCACGGGACAGTACTTC. The variable domain in full, completed from reference TRBV11-2 and TRBJ2-7, reads EAGVAQSPRYKIIEKRQSVAFWCNPISGHATLYWYQQILGQGPKLLIQFQNNGVVDDSQLPKDRFSAERLKGVDSTLKIQPAKLEDSAVYLCASSSGSTGQYFGPGTRLTVT.

The chain employs TRBV28 and TRBJ2-4; D possibly corresponds to TRBD2 (5 bases). The germline CDR1 and CDR2 sequences are MDHEN and SYDVKM. The ends were cut back, 6 bases at V and 3 bases at J, with 18 bases in the middle. The length of the CDR3 is 16 residues. The CDR3 loop is CASSHTVSRGKNIQYF. The CDR3 bases are TGTGCCAGCAGCCATACGGTGTCCCGGGGCAAAAACATTCAGTACTTC.

The chain is built from TRBV11-2 and TRBJ2-2, with D perhaps matching TRBD2 (6 bases). Trimming stripped 5 bases from V and 6 bases from J, with 16 bases between. The CDR3 spans 15 residues. Per the germline V gene, CDR1 is SGHAT and CDR2 is FQNNGV. The CDR3 loop is CASSGTGTHAGELFF. The CDR3 nucleotides are TGTGCCAGCAGCGGGACCGGGACTCACGCCGGGGAGCTGTTTTTT.

The chain has TRBV27 and TRBJ2-3; D uncertain. The CDR3 loop spans 12 amino acids. Trimming removed 7 bases from V and 2 bases from J, with 7 bases in between. CDR1 and CDR2 from the germline V gene are MNHEY and SMNVEV (reference sequence). The DNA for the CDR3 is TGTGCCAGCATTTCTTTCACAGATACGCAGTATTTT. It yields the protein CASISFTDTQYF.

CDR3 nucleotide sequence: TGCGCCAGCAGCTCCGCCCCTATGGGGACTAGCGGGTTCTCCTACAATGAGCAGTTCTTC. Residues: CASSSAPMGTSGFSYNEQFF. This chain connects TRBV5-1 to TRBJ2-1, with 12 bases fitting TRBD2. The CDR3 totals 20 residues. CDR1 is SGHRS and CDR2 is YFSETQ in the germline V gene. Trimming at V came to 3 bases and at J to 0 bases, leaving 13 bases not matched to a gene.

This clone was observed once. The chain recombines TRBV2 with TRBJ2-2; no firm D call. V was shortened by 6 bases and J by 7 bases, with 3 bases between the two germline ends. This CDR3 has 10 residues. Germline V gene data show CDR1 as SNHLY and CDR2 as FYNNEI. CDR3 nucleotides: TGTGCCAGCAGACTCGGGGAGCTGTTTTTT. It encodes CASRLGELFF.

The V call is TRBV3-1 (or the pseudogene TRBV3-2), the J call TRBJ2-1; perhaps TRBD2 as D (6 bases). V was trimmed by 1 base and J by 6 bases, leaving 19 bases between them. CDR1 and CDR2 from the germline V gene are LGHDT and YNNKEL (reference sequence). The CDR3 contains 17 residues. The CDR3 region is CASSQASMRLDRNEQFF. As DNA, the CDR3 is TGTGCCAGCAGCCAAGCCTCAATGCGACTAGATCGCAATGAGCAGTTCTTC.

The chain has TRBV18 and TRBJ1-5, with D perhaps matching TRBD1 (5 bases). The CDR3 has 15 amino acids. Trimming shortened V by 6 bases and J by 7 bases, and 19 bases separated the two germline ends. The germline gives CDR1 KGHSH, CDR2 LQKENI. This CDR3 reads CASSPWGGRSQPQHF. CDR3 bases: TGTGCCAGCTCCCCTTGGGGGGGAAGGAGCCAGCCCCAGCATTTT.

The table lists this clone with a count of one. V gene TRBV28 combines with J gene TRBJ1-4, with 8 bases matching TRBD1. This CDR3 comprises 17 residues. Per germline, CDR1 MDHEN and CDR2 SYDVKM. V was clipped by 6 bases and J by 3 bases; unmatched bases: 12. CDR3 region: CASSPLGVTGANEKLFF. In nucleotides, the CDR3 is TGTGCCAGCAGCCCCCTCGGGGTGACAGGGGCTAATGAAAAACTGTTTTTT.

The chain employs TRBV7-8 and TRBJ2-5, with 10 bases aligning to TRBD2. The CDR3 length is 17 residues. Germline assignment: CDR1 SGHVS and CDR2 FQNEAQ. After removal of 5 bases from V and 5 bases from J, the junction contained 14 bases not matched to a gene. CDR3 sequence (DNA): TGTGCCAGCAGCCCATATTGGGTAGCGGGAGGAGGGGAGACCCAGTACTTC. Protein product: CASSPYWVAGGGETQYF.

This CDR3 reads CASSIWTGTNEKLFF. The CDR3 DNA reads TGTGCCAGTAGTATTTGGACAGGGACTAATGAAAAACTGTTTTTT. The chain couples TRBV19 to TRBJ1-4, with 8 nucleotides matching TRBD1. Trimming took 3 bases from V and 2 from J; bases not matched to a gene: 2. CDR1 and CDR2 (germline): LNHDA, SQIVND (reference sequence). There are 15 residues in the CDR3.

The CDR3 DNA reads TGTGCCATCAGTTTAGCGGGAGGGGATACCTACGAGCAGTACTTC. Translated: CAISLAGGDTYEQYF. The chain is built from TRBV10-3 and TRBJ2-7, with 11 bases aligning to TRBD2. Germline lookup yields CDR1 ENHRY and CDR2 SYGVKD. This CDR3 contains 15 residues. Trimming took 5 bases from V and 2 from J; bases not matched to a gene: 5.

This sequence joins TRBV3-1 (or the pseudogene TRBV3-2) and TRBJ2-1; D is undetermined. Germline CDR1 and CDR2: LGHDT and YNNKEL (reference sequence). The CDR3 is made up of 14 amino acids. Trimming pared 1 base from V and 3 bases from J, leaving 7 bases between. CDR3 region: CASSQVWSYNEQFF. CDR3 coding DNA: TGTGCCAGCAGCCAAGTTTGGAGCTACAATGAGCAGTTCTTC.

J is TRBJ2-7 and V is TRBV7-2, with TRBD1 matching over 11 bases. Germline V gene sequence: CDR1 SGHTA, CDR2 FQGNSA. The CDR3 is 15 amino acids. Germline trimming cut 5 bases from V and 2 bases from J; bases unmatched to any gene: 5. The CDR3 DNA reads TGTGCCAGCAGCGCGGGACAGGGGGTCGCCTACGAGCAGTACTTC. Translating it yields CASSAGQGVAYEQYF.

V gene TRBV19 combines with J gene TRBJ2-2; 11 positions match TRBD1. The CDR3 is made up of 16 amino acids. Per the germline V gene, CDR1 is LNHDA and CDR2 is SQIVND (reference sequence). V lost 6 bases and J lost 5; bases outside the gene matches: 8. Written as DNA, the CDR3 is TGTGCCAGTAGCTCGCTCGGGACAGGGGGAACCGGGGAGCTGTTTTTT. Its translation: CASSSLGTGGTGELFF.

The chain uses TRBV27 and TRBJ2-7, with TRBD1 identical over 8 bases. The CDR3 sequence is 13 residues long. The germline gives CDR1 MNHEY, CDR2 SMNVEV (reference sequence). Trimming took 5 bases from V and 4 from J; bases not matched to a gene: 4. CDR3 amino acids: CASSTGGGYEQYF. The DNA of the CDR3 is TGTGCCAGCAGTACAGGGGGAGGATACGAGCAGTACTTC.

The V and J genes are TRBV19 and TRBJ2-7; no clear D. The CDR3 has 14 residues. Germline CDR1 LNHDA, CDR2 SQIVND (reference sequence). V lost 3 bases, J lost 0 bases, and 9 bases lay in between. In DNA form, the CDR3 reads TGTGCCAGTAGTATCACCGCAGGCTCCTACGAGCAGTACTTC. Translating it yields CASSITAGSYEQYF.

Here the CDR3 reads CASTYNRGNYGYTF. DNA of the CDR3: TGCGCCAGCACGTACAACCGGGGAAACTATGGCTACACCTTC. This sequence joins TRBV5-1 and TRBJ1-2; D ambiguous. This CDR3 is built from 14 residues. Germline-derived CDR1 and CDR2 are SGHRS and YFSETQ. Trimming left V 6 bases short and J 2 bases short, with 14 bases between.

This rearrangement joins TRBV19 to TRBJ2-7; no firm D call. Trimming removed 5 bases at V and 10 bases at J, with 9 bases between. CDR1 is LNHDA, CDR2 SQIVND, per germline (reference sequence). CDR3 size: 10 residues. The CDR3 reads CASSSGIQYF. DNA of the CDR3: TGTGCCAGTAGTTCGGGTATCCAGTACTTC.

This clone was picked up a small number of times. CDR3 residues: CASSLASLDTQYF. CDR3 bases: TGTGCCAGCAGTTTAGCGAGTCTCGATACGCAGTATTTT. This chain connects TRBV12-3 or TRBV12-4 to TRBJ2-3; D gene uncertain. The CDR3 has 13 residues. Trimming stripped 0 bases from V and 6 bases from J, with 7 bases between.

This clone was picked up a small number of times. The DNA of the CDR3 is TGCGCCAGCTCCCGTCTTCGGGCTGAAGCTTTCTTT. Its translation is CASSRLRAEAFF. The V gene is TRBV10-2, the J gene TRBJ1-1; D not resolved. V was pared by 8 bases and J by 6 bases, with 13 bases between. CDR1 is WSHSY, CDR2 SAAADI, per germline. This CDR3 is built from 12 residues.